Reported below is one TCR beta chain. This specimen comes from a study of blood T cell repertoires in COVID-19. About the study: Whether acute or convalescent, the COVID-19 samples came from the United States, Italy and Spain.

Assay: immunoSEQ multiplex PCR; the TCRdb copy retains only in-frame clones and omits some. Of roughly 80,000 clones listed, under 85% were seen once; the top ten hold 25% to 30%. Germline V CDR1 and CDR2: SGHDN, FVKESK. The CDR3 loop spans 16 amino acids. V trimming: 2 bases; J trimming: 2 bases; junction bases outside the gene matches: 3. The sample consisted of peripheral blood. V usage is TRBV14 and J usage is TRBJ2-3, with 11 nucleotides matching TRBD2. This TCR derives from an elderly woman with acute or convalescent COVID-19. The CDR3 DNA reads as TGTGCCAGCAGCCAATATAGCGGGAGGGTCACAGATACGCAGTATTTT. It specifies CASSQYSGRVTDTQYF. Full variable domain (rest looked up from reference TRBV14 and TRBJ2-3): EAGVTQFPSHSVIEKGQTVTLRCDPISGHDNLYWYRRVMGKEIKFLLHFVKESKQDESGMPNNRFLAERTGGTYSTLKVQPAELEDSGVYFCASSQYSGRVTDTQYFGPGTRLTVL.